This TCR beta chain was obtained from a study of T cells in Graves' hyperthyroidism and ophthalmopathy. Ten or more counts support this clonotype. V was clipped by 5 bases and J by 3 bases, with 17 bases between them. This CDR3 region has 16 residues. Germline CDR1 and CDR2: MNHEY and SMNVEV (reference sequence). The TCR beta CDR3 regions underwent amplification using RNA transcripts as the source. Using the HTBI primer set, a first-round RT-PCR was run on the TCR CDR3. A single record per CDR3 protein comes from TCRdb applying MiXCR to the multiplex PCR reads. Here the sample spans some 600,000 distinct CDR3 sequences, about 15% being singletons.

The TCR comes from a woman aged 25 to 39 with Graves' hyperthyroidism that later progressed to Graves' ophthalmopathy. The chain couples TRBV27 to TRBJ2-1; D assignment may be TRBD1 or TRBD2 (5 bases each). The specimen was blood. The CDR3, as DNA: TGTGCCAGCAGTCCCTTACGGGGCTGGGGCTACAATGAGCAGTTCTTC. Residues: CASSPLRGWGYNEQFF.